This T cell receptor (beta chain) appears in the sequencing data of a study of T cells in Graves' hyperthyroidism and ophthalmopathy. Study-wide findings and caveats: The model predicted ophthalmopathy a median approximately seven months before onset. Most thyroid clonotypes expanded above 0.001 were also detected in blood.

Diagnoses rested on clinical symptoms, serum thyroxine and TRAb, thyroid ultrasound and orbital computed tomography. Any symptoms of ophthalmopathy came after the first hyperthyroidism diagnosis, from which the blood sample dates. This clonotype was counted many times. Its antigen is still unknown. The germline V gene has CDR1 MNHEY and CDR2 SVGEGT. The length of the CDR3 is 12 residues. V lost 8 bases to trimming and J lost 0 bases, with 8 bases between them. Regions amplified from RNA transcripts were the TCR beta CDR3 regions. Researchers ran a first-round RT-PCR on the TCR CDR3 using the HTBI primer set. TCRdb re-called the multiplex PCR reads with MiXCR, one entry per CDR3 protein. The data contain 250,000 to 300,000 distinct CDR3 sequences, approximately 12% of them singletons.

This TCR was sampled from a woman in her twenties or thirties with Graves' hyperthyroidism that later progressed to Graves' ophthalmopathy. The sample comprised blood. The chain combines TRBV6-2 or TRBV6-3 with TRBJ2-7; maybe TRBD2 (5 bases). The CDR3 nucleotides read TGTGCCAGCGAGGGCGTCTCCTACGAGCAGTACTTC. This encodes CASEGVSYEQYF.